Listed below are T cell receptor beta chains from one sample, sequenced in a study of human T cells and chemical hapten exposure. A single record per CDR3 protein comes from TCRdb applying MiXCR to the RACE reads. Seen here are 75,000 to 90,000 distinct CDR3 sequences, about 10% observed once, and the top ten hold 3.5%. Sample: whole blood, taken in connection with sensitization to the hapten diphenylcyclopropenone (DPC). All receptors come from a woman aged 55 to 70 with alopecia areata. Some clones in this sample may be carry-over from other donors' samples. Each CDR3 is given with its conserved first and last residue. A D gene is named only where the DNA matches it firmly. Expanded clones get a size class; other rows say once, few or many, or leave the size out.

clone size,V gene,J gene,D gene,CDR3 DNA,CDR3 protein
many,TRBV7-9,TRBJ2-7,TRBD1,TGTGCCAGCAGCCCTGGGACAGGGGGACGCGAGCAGTACTTC,CASSPGTGGREQYF
few,TRBV6-2/TRBV6-3,TRBJ2-3,TRBD2,TGTGCCAGCAGTGCTCATGGGACTAGCGGGGGAGCAGATACGCAGTATTTT,CASSAHGTSGGADTQYF
many,TRBV7-3,TRBJ2-5,NA,TGTGCCAGCAGCACCCAACGGGGGTCCGGAGAGACCCAGTACTTC,CASSTQRGSGETQYF
NA,TRBV4-1,TRBJ2-3,TRBD2,TGCGCCAGCAGCCGCGGGGGAGAAGTCACAGATACGCAGTATTTT,CASSRGGEVTDTQYF
NA,TRBV7-2,TRBJ1-4,NA,TGTGCCAGCAGCTTAGTACTTGGGGAGTTGGAAAAACTGTTTTTT,CASSLVLGELEKLFF
many,TRBV20-1,TRBJ2-7,NA,TGCAGTGCTAGAGTGCACCACTCCTACGAGCAGTACTTC,CSARVHHSYEQYF
many,TRBV9,TRBJ1-6,NA,TGTGCCAGCAGCGTAGGCGTGAGCTCCTATAATTCACCCCTCCACTTT,CASSVGVSSYNSPLHF
NA,TRBV20-1,TRBJ2-7,NA,TGCAGTGCTAGTAGAGAGACCTACGAGCAGTACTTC,CSASRETYEQYF
many,TRBV9,TRBJ2-1,NA,TGTGCCAGCGGGGAGGGGGACTGGACCTACAATGAGCAGTTCTTC,CASGEGDWTYNEQFF
many,TRBV3-1,TRBJ2-7,NA,TGTGCCAGCAGCCAAGGTCTCAAGGTGATAGCCTACGAGCAGTACTTC,CASSQGLKVIAYEQYF
many,TRBV19,TRBJ1-2,NA,TGTGCCAGTATGAGAAGACCCGGCGGAGGCTACACCTTC,CASMRRPGGGYTF
few,TRBV29-1,TRBJ2-2,NA,TGCAGCGTTGACGGGCAAAACACCGGGGAGCTGTTTTTT,CSVDGQNTGELFF
few,TRBV20-1,TRBJ1-1,NA,TGCAGTGCTAGAGAACTGGGGGGTGAGAGAACTTTCTTT,CSARELGGERTFF
NA,TRBV29-1,TRBJ1-5,TRBD1,TGCAGCGCCAGACAGGGGGCGGATCAGCCCCAGCATTTT,CSARQGADQPQHF
few,TRBV19,TRBJ2-5,TRBD2,TGTGCCAGCGCACGGACTAGAAACAACCAAGAGACCCAGTACTTC,CASARTRNNQETQYF
NA,TRBV18,TRBJ1-5,NA,TGTGCCAGCTCACCAGGCAGGGGTGAGGGCAATCAGCCCCAGCATTTT,CASSPGRGEGNQPQHF
once,TRBV14,TRBJ2-3,TRBD1,TGTGCCAGCAGCCCGTACGGGACAGGAAGCACAGATACGCAGTATTTT,CASSPYGTGSTDTQYF
few,TRBV2,TRBJ2-5,NA,TGTGCCAGCAGTGGTGAGACACGGGGGACCCAGTACTTC,CASSGETRGTQYF
few,TRBV12-5,TRBJ2-3,TRBD2,TGTGCTAGTGGTACCCATCCAACTAGCGGGGGCCCCTCTAGCACAGATACGCAGTATTTT,CASGTHPTSGGPSSTDTQYF
medium-sized,TRBV29-1,TRBJ1-1,NA,TGCAGCGCCAACCTACGATTCGCTGAAGCTTTCTTT,CSANLRFAEAFF
few,TRBV7-6,TRBJ2-1,NA,TGTGCCAGCAGCGCCCGGGACTTTGAGCGGTTCTTC,CASSARDFERFF
many,TRBV5-1,TRBJ1-2,TRBD1,TGCGCCAGCAGCTTGGAGGGACAGGGAATCGGCTACACCTTC,CASSLEGQGIGYTF
few,TRBV18,TRBJ1-1,NA,TGTGCCAGCTCACCGACGAGGGAGAACACTGAAGCTTTCTTT,CASSPTRENTEAFF
many,TRBV6-5,TRBJ2-3,NA,TGTGCCAGCGCCAGGGACAGCACAGATACGCAGTATTTT,CASARDSTDTQYF
many,TRBV20-1,TRBJ1-6,NA,TGCAGTGCTAGAGATCATCAACGGGTCTCGCCCTATAATTCACCCCTCCACTTT,CSARDHQRVSPYNSPLHF
NA,TRBV5-1,TRBJ2-1,NA,TGCGCCAGCAGCTTAGGAGGGGACTCCTACAATGAGCAGTTCTTC,CASSLGGDSYNEQFF
many,TRBV4-2,TRBJ1-4,NA,TGTGCCAGCAGCCAAGGGCTGGGATCAACTAATGAAAAACTGTTTTTT,CASSQGLGSTNEKLFF
NA,TRBV5-1,TRBJ1-2,TRBD1,TGCGCCAGCAGCACGGCCACAGGGGACTATTATGGCTACACCTTC,CASSTATGDYYGYTF
NA,TRBV30,TRBJ1-6,TRBD1,TGTGCCTGGAACCACAGGACAGGGGGCGATTCACCCCTCCACTTT,CAWNHRTGGDSPLHF
NA,TRBV5-1,TRBJ1-4,NA,TGCGCCAGCAGCACCGAGGCCGGAGAAAAACTGTTTTTT,CASSTEAGEKLFF
NA,TRBV11-2,TRBJ1-1,NA,TGTGCCAGCAGCTTACGCAACACTGAAGCTTTCTTT,CASSLRNTEAFF
few,TRBV10-2,TRBJ1-2,TRBD1,TGCGCCAGCACCCGGACAGGGGGCTCTGTCTATGGCTACACCTTC,CASTRTGGSVYGYTF
few,TRBV12-3/TRBV12-4,TRBJ2-5,NA,TGTGCCAGCAGTTTAAGCCGAAAGACCCAGTACTTC,CASSLSRKTQYF
NA,TRBV5-1,TRBJ1-1,NA,TGCGCCAGCAGCTTGTATGGGGACCCCGAAGCTTTCTTT,CASSLYGDPEAFF
few,TRBV19,TRBJ2-1,NA,TGTGCCAGTAGTAGTATGGGGGGCGATGAGCAGTTCTTC,CASSSMGGDEQFF
few,TRBV9,TRBJ1-6,NA,TGTGCCAGCAGCGTAGGACAGGAGTTTAATTCACCCCTCCACTTT,CASSVGQEFNSPLHF
many,TRBV18,TRBJ1-1,NA,TGTGCCAGCGGAGGAACCTCCACTGAAGCTTTCTTT,CASGGTSTEAFF
few,TRBV5-1,TRBJ2-5,NA,TGCGCCAGCAGCTTGGGGACCCTCGATCAAGAGACCCAGTACTTC,CASSLGTLDQETQYF
NA,TRBV27,TRBJ1-2,NA,TGTGCCAGCCAGGGAAACTATGGCTACACCTTC,CASQGNYGYTF
few,TRBV9,TRBJ2-1,NA,TGTGCCAGCAGCGCACATACGAGACAGCAGCCGGAGCAGTTCTTC,CASSAHTRQQPEQFF
many,TRBV7-9,TRBJ2-1,TRBD2,TGTGCCAGCAGCGACAGACTAGCTTGGGAGCAGTTCTTC,CASSDRLAWEQFF
many,TRBV2,TRBJ1-1,NA,TGTGCCAGCAGTGTTTTTATTCGGGGCAGGGCGAACACTGAAGCTTTCTTT,CASSVFIRGRANTEAFF
NA,TRBV7-6,TRBJ1-5,NA,TGTGCCAGCAGCACCGGGACGGAGGGCAATCAGCCCCAGCATTTT,CASSTGTEGNQPQHF
few,TRBV12-3/TRBV12-4,TRBJ1-2,TRBD1,TGTGCCAGCAGTTCAGGGACAGGGAATTCTGCTAACTATGGCTACACCTTC,CASSSGTGNSANYGYTF
many,TRBV19,TRBJ1-3,NA,TGTGCCAGTAGTTCCGGGGCTGGAAACACCATATATTTT,CASSSGAGNTIYF
once,TRBV5-1,TRBJ1-1,NA,TGCGCCAGCAGCGGCGGGAGGGGTTCTTGGACCACTGAAGCTTTCTTT,CASSGGRGSWTTEAFF
many,TRBV4-2,TRBJ2-7,NA,TGTGCCAGCAGCGGAGACCCCAACTACGAGCAGTACTTC,CASSGDPNYEQYF
few,TRBV5-1,TRBJ1-1,NA,TGCGCCAGCAGGGAGTCAGGAGGGGCCCACACTGAAGCTTTCTTT,CASRESGGAHTEAFF
NA,TRBV11-1,TRBJ1-1,TRBD1,TGTGCCAGCAGCCCCAGGACAGGGTGGAGGGTTCACGCTGAAGCTTTCTTT,CASSPRTGWRVHAEAFF
few,TRBV5-1,TRBJ1-6,NA,TGCGCCAGCAGCTTGTACTTCGATTCACCCCTCCACTTT,CASSLYFDSPLHF
NA,TRBV10-1,TRBJ2-3,TRBD2,TGCGCCAGCAGCGCGGGGAGGGGCGGCGGAACAGATACGCAGTATTTT,CASSAGRGGGTDTQYF
few,TRBV5-1,TRBJ2-3,NA,TGCGCCAGCAGCTGGCCGGGGACCACAGATACGCAGTATTTT,CASSWPGTTDTQYF
many,TRBV29-1,TRBJ2-2,NA,TGCAGCGTTGAAGCTGCGGAGGGAAGGACCGGGGAGCTGTTTTTT,CSVEAAEGRTGELFF
few,TRBV29-1,TRBJ1-1,NA,TGCAGCTCCGTTCGGAACACTGAAGCTTTCTTT,CSSVRNTEAFF
few,TRBV20-1,TRBJ1-2,NA,TGCAGTGCTAGAGACCCGACGGGTACCGCTAACTATGGCTACACCTTC,CSARDPTGTANYGYTF